These 25 T cell receptor beta chains originate from one sample sequenced in a study of cytomegalovirus exposure and HLA in healthy donors. Generated by immunoSEQ multiplex PCR, the TCRdb table keeps only in-frame clones and is missing some. The top ten clones hold approximately 1% of a sample with approximately 270,000 clones, 86% of them seen once. The specimen was PBMCs. The origin of the receptors is a woman under 30 in good health and CMV-seronegative.

This chain joins TRBV28 and TRBJ1-6, with a weak D call TRBD1 (5 bases). Germline V gene sequence: CDR1 MDHEN, CDR2 SYDVKM. The CDR3 loop spans 12 amino acids. Trimming cost V 2 bases and J 14 bases, with 10 bases left between them. The CDR3 region is CASSLGKGSLHF. The CDR3 bases are TGTGCCAGCAGTTTAGGGAAGGGGTCCCTCCACTTT.

This clone was detected only once. The chain has TRBV27 and TRBJ1-6, with 7 nucleotides matching TRBD1. CDR3 length equals 16 residues. The V and J ends lost 7 bases and 7 bases, in that order; junction bases with no gene match: 13. Germline assignment: CDR1 MNHEY and CDR2 SMNVEV (reference sequence). CDR3: CASTRGSRGGNSPLHF. The CDR3 DNA sequence: TGTGCCAGCACCAGGGGGAGCAGGGGTGGGAATTCACCCCTCCACTTT.

This chain uses TRBV9 with TRBJ2-7; the D gene is possibly TRBD2 (5 bases). Germline-derived CDR1 and CDR2 are SGDLS and YYNGEE. Trimming removed 1 base from V and 0 bases from J, with 11 bases in between. CDR3 size: 15 residues. CDR3 DNA: TGTGCCAGCAGCGTAACCGGAGAGGGCTCCTACGAGCAGTACTTC. Its translation: CASSVTGEGSYEQYF.

V usage is TRBV4-3 and J usage is TRBJ1-1, with D perhaps TRBD1 (5 bases). CDR3 length: 15 residues. Germline V CDR1 and CDR2: LGHNA, YSLEER. V dropped 4 bases and J dropped 8 bases, with 20 bases sitting between them. The CDR3 DNA reads TGCGCCAGCAGCCGAGGAGAGAGGGGCGGGAACGAAGCTTTCTTT. This gives the protein CASSRGERGGNEAFF.

The chain has TRBV21-1 and TRBJ2-7; TRBD1, as called in the table, went unchecked against the DNA. TRBV21-1 is termed a pseudogene. The CDR3 extends over 15 amino acids. CDR3 loop: CASSKDARGSYEQYF. CDR3 coding DNA: TGTGCCAGCAGCAAAGACGCCAGGGGTTCCTACGAGCAGTACTTC.

The rearrangement links TRBV14 to TRBJ1-2; D gene uncertain. The V gene's germline CDR1 is SGHDN and CDR2 FVKESK. The germline V and J ends were trimmed by 5 bases and 6 bases, with 19 bases remaining between them. CDR3 length: 15 amino acids. CDR3 DNA: TGTGCCAGCAGCGAACGTTTTCTCCAGGATGATGGCTACACCTTC. This gives the protein CASSERFLQDDGYTF.

V and J are TRBV27 and TRBJ1-4; possible D gene TRBD1, 5 bases. CDR1 is MNHEY and CDR2 is SMNVEV in the germline V gene (reference sequence). The CDR3 is 17 amino acids. Trimming removed 8 bases from V and 4 bases from J, with 23 bases in between. The CDR3 loop reads CASRTGDSPHGNEKLFF. The CDR3 DNA reads TGTGCCAGCCGTACCGGCGACAGCCCTCATGGTAATGAAAAACTGTTTTTT.

This chain links TRBV5-1 with TRBJ2-2, with 7 bases that match TRBD1. The length of the CDR3 is 18 residues. V lost 4 bases and J lost 0; bases outside the gene matches: 12. Germline V gene data show CDR1 as SGHRS and CDR2 as YFSETQ. The CDR3 DNA reads TGCGCCAGCAGCCCAAATGCACTTGACAGGGCGAACACCGGGGAGCTGTTTTTT. Amino acid sequence: CASSPNALDRANTGELFF.

The chain uses TRBV11-3 and TRBJ2-7; maybe TRBD2 (5 bases). Trimming took off 5 bases at V and 7 bases at J, with 12 bases between the two ends. The germline gives CDR1 SGHNT, CDR2 YENEEA. The CDR3 contains 12 residues. CDR3 nucleotide sequence: TGTGCCAGCAGCCCCCATCGGAGGGAGCAGTACTTC. Protein: CASSPHRREQYF.

CDR3 nucleotide sequence: TGTGCCAGCACGTCCCTGACAGGCAATCAGCCCCAGCATTTT. Encoded protein: CASTSLTGNQPQHF. The rearrangement uses TRBV5-6 and TRBJ1-5, with a possible D match to TRBD1 (5 bases). This CDR3 has 14 residues. The germline V gene has CDR1 SGHDT and CDR2 YYEEEE. With 6 bases removed from V and 2 bases from J, the gap between germline ends came to 12 bases.

The chain couples TRBV27 to TRBJ2-2; a weak D match, TRBD1 (5 bases). CDR1 is MNHEY, CDR2 SMNVEV, per germline (reference sequence). This CDR3 region has 16 residues. Trimming stripped 2 bases from V and 0 bases from J, with 10 bases between. The CDR3, as DNA: TGTGCCAGCAGTTTAAGTACAGGAGCGAACACCGGGGAGCTGTTTTTT. Encoded protein: CASSLSTGANTGELFF.

The chain combines TRBV5-1 with TRBJ2-6; 12 nucleotides match TRBD2. Germline values: CDR1 SGHRS, CDR2 YFSETQ. V trimming: 0 bases; J trimming: 2 bases; junction bases outside the gene matches: 6. The CDR3 sequence is 19 residues long. The DNA of the CDR3 is TGCGCCAGCAGCTTGGGGACCCTAGCGGGAGGGCCTGGGGCCAACGTCCTGACTTTC. It yields the protein CASSLGTLAGGPGANVLTF.

The gene calls are TRBV30 and TRBJ2-5, with D possibly being TRBD2 (6 bases). Germline V lookup: CDR1 GTSNPN, CDR2 SVGIG (reference sequence). CDR3 length: 13 amino acids. CDR3 residues: CASGTADGETQYF. CDR3 bases: TGTGCTTCCGGGACTGCGGATGGGGAGACCCAGTACTTC.

The chain carries TRBV5-1 and TRBJ2-7; 7 nucleotides match TRBD1. V lost 4 bases to trimming and J lost 3 bases; unmatched junction nucleotides: 7. CDR1 is SGHRS, CDR2 YFSETQ, per germline. The CDR3 loop spans 14 amino acids. CDR3: CASSRDRLNYEQYF. CDR3 nucleotide sequence: TGCGCCAGCAGCCGGGACAGACTAAACTACGAGCAGTACTTC.

The chain recombines TRBV6-5 with TRBJ1-2; 7 bases fit TRBD1. V lost 5 bases to trimming and J lost 5 bases; unmatched junction nucleotides: 5. Looked up from germline, CDR1 is MNHEY and CDR2 is SVGAGI. This CDR3 comprises 13 residues. The CDR3 DNA is TGTGCCAGCAGTACAGGGGACTCGTATGGCTACACCTTC. Its translation is CASSTGDSYGYTF.

This chain connects TRBV4-3 to TRBJ1-2; possibly TRBD1 for D (6 bases). The ends were cut back, 1 base at V and 4 bases at J, with 16 bases in the middle. The CDR3 totals 16 residues. The germline V gene has CDR1 LGHNA and CDR2 YSLEER. The CDR3 region is CASSQGPGVSVYGYTF. Written as DNA, the CDR3 is TGCGCCAGCAGCCAAGGGCCAGGGGTGTCAGTCTATGGCTACACCTTC.

The rearrangement links TRBV25-1 to TRBJ1-1; the D gene is possibly TRBD1 (5 bases). The CDR3 is made up of 13 amino acids. Germline CDR1 reads MGHDK; CDR2 reads SYGVNS. V was trimmed by 3 bases and J by 10 bases, leaving 15 bases between them. The CDR3 nucleotides are TGTGCCAGCAGTGAGTATCAGGGAATTGTAGCTTTCTTT. Translating it yields CASSEYQGIVAFF.

The chain combines TRBV7-9 with TRBJ1-5; D is unresolved. There are 14 residues in the CDR3. V was cut by 2 bases and J by 3 bases, with 8 bases left in between. Germline values: CDR1 SEHNR, CDR2 FQNEAQ (reference sequence). CDR3 in amino acids: CASSLNSPNQPQHF. CDR3 bases: TGTGCCAGCAGCTTAAACAGTCCCAATCAGCCCCAGCATTTT.

The chain joins TRBV30 to TRBJ2-7; tentatively, D is TRBD2 (5 bases). Trimming shortened V by 1 base and J by 7 bases, and 20 bases separated the two germline ends. This CDR3 region has 15 residues. CDR1 and CDR2 (germline): GTSNPN, SVGIG (reference sequence). Here the CDR3 reads CAWSDFPEAGREQYF. The CDR3 DNA follows: TGTGCCTGGAGTGATTTCCCGGAGGCGGGTCGGGAGCAGTACTTC.

Concerning this clone: An end of the junction does not agree with germline; a read error may underlie this. The CDR3 nucleotides read TGTGCCAGCAGCAAAGGTTCGAATTGGGCCGGCCCTATCTTC. Amino acids: CASSKGSNWAGPIF. The chain uses TRBV11-1 and TRBJ2-1; D not resolved. The length of the CDR3 is 14 residues. In germline, CDR1 is SGHAT, CDR2 FQDESV (reference sequence).

This clone has just one count. The chain uses TRBV7-6 and TRBJ1-2; no clear D gene. The CDR3 has 14 amino acids. V was pared by 3 bases and J by 4 bases, with 12 bases between. Germline lookup yields CDR1 SGHVS and CDR2 FNYEAQ. CDR3 sequence (DNA): TGTGCCAGCAGCTTGGTGCCAGGCTCCTATGGCTACACCTTC. This sequence encodes CASSLVPGSYGYTF.

The chain links TRBV5-1 to TRBJ2-1, with 7 nucleotides matching TRBD1. Germline trimming cut 3 bases from V and 6 bases from J; bases unmatched to any gene: 9. Germline CDR1 SGHRS, CDR2 YFSETQ. The CDR3 runs to 15 residues. In DNA, the CDR3 is TGCGCCAGCAGCTGGACAGAGGGGGCCAGCAATGAGCAGTTCTTC. Translating it yields CASSWTEGASNEQFF.

The gene calls are TRBV6-5 and TRBJ1-1, with D uncertain. Germline CDR1 and CDR2: MNHEY and SVGAGI. CDR3 size: 13 residues. Trimming left V 2 bases short and J 6 bases short, with 10 bases between. CDR3 sequence (DNA): TGTGCCAGCAGTTACGCAGCGGAGGCTGAAGCTTTCTTT. This codes for CASSYAAEAEAFF.

The chain is built from TRBV11-2 and TRBJ2-4; 8 positions match TRBD2. The ends lost 4 bases at V and 2 bases at J; junction bases unmatched: 13. The CDR3 has 18 amino acids. CDR1 and CDR2 (germline): SGHAT, FQNNGV. The CDR3 is CASSSLTSGGGTKNIQYF. DNA of the CDR3: TGTGCCAGCAGCTCCCTGACGAGCGGGGGTGGGACCAAAAACATTCAGTACTTC.

The rearrangement links TRBV28 to TRBJ2-1; 7 bases map to TRBD2. With V trimmed by 4 bases and J by 7 bases, 7 bases remained unmatched. The germline CDR1 and CDR2 sequences are MDHEN and SYDVKM. CDR3 length: 14 residues. The CDR3 region has the DNA TGTGCCAGCAGTTCCCCTGGGCGGGGGAATGAGCAGTTCTTC. Its protein is CASSSPGRGNEQFF.